This entry concerns a single TCR beta chain. Sequencing used immunoSEQ multiplex PCR; TCRdb keeps in-frame clones, though not all of them. The profile covers some 130,000 clones, with roughly 93% appearing a single time and approximately 6.8% taken by the ten largest. This CDR3 contains 16 residues. The germline CDR1 and CDR2 sequences are SGHKS and YYEKEE (reference sequence). V lost 0 bases to trimming and J lost 3 bases, with 14 bases between them. This sample is part of a study of T cell responses to AZD1222 COVID-19 vaccine. This clonotype was sampled from an adult who received the AZD1222 COVID-19 vaccine. V usage is TRBV5-5 and J usage is TRBJ2-3, with D possibly TRBD1 on 6 matching bases. Sample: peripheral blood, taken 28 days after the second AZD1222 dose. This chain's CDR3 is CASSLEVTGWTDTQYF. In nucleotides, the CDR3 is TGTGCCAGCAGCTTGGAAGTGACAGGATGGACAGATACGCAGTATTTT.